This T cell receptor beta chain was sequenced for a study of blood T cells in healthy people across ages. Study overall: T cells yielded about one barcoded beta molecule per two cells through template switching.

There are 11 residues in the CDR3. Trimming removed 6 bases from V and 7 bases from J, with 7 bases in between. Study outcomes and limitations: Versus aged donors, long-lived donors had higher diversity and more naive CD4+ cells.

Then a second PCR, running roughly 6 to 12 cycles, was carried out with a sample-barcoded 5' primer and a J-beta primer mix. TCRdb reprocessed the 5' RACE reads with MiXCR, giving one entry per CDR3 protein. The sample contains 800,000 to 1,000,000 distinct CDR3 sequences, roughly 50% of which appear only once. The table lists this clonotype with a count of one. The antigen remains undetermined. This clonotype originated in a man aged 30 to 45 in good health. The rearrangement joins TRBV12-3 or TRBV12-4 to TRBJ2-1; D is undetermined. The sequencing input was blood. The CDR3: CASRDRNEQFF. CDR3 nucleotides: TGTGCCAGCAGGGATAGGAATGAGCAGTTCTTC.